The entry below describes one T cell receptor beta chain. The clone's antigen remains unknown. No clone much larger than this one lies a single base away; base qualities are absent. This entry belongs to a study of naive CD8 T cells in extremely preterm neonates (dated by TCRdb to about 2017). About the study as a whole: Sorted naive CD8+ T cells from four age groups (extremely preterm neonates, term neonates, young children and adults) were used in the study to compare TCRbeta CDR3 repertoires.

Study-wide conclusions, independent of this receptor: Prospective longitudinal studies of preterm and term neonates were called for by the authors so that T cell development could be tracked within individuals. Preterm neonates had significantly lower iChao1 richness than all other age groups (p < 0.05) and an even clone distribution, indicating a less rich repertoire. Compared with the older groups, preterm CDR3s were shorter and closer to germline, carrying fewer N additions and showing less junctional trimming. The authors noted a small sample size and variable productive template counts among preterm samples as limitations. Preterm neonates shared more CDR3 nucleotide sequences (approximately 2.7%) than term neonates (approximately 0.4%), young children (0.03%) and adults (approximately 0.01%).

TCRbeta CDR3 regions were amplified from genomic DNA by a two-step, bias-controlled multiplex PCR. The multiplex PCR included primers specific for each TRBV and TRBJ gene segment. TCRbeta repertoire data were generated with the immunoSEQ Assay. In the authors' own workflow: To merge closely related sequences, reads went through filtering and clustering using a relative-frequency ratio and a modified nearest-neighbor algorithm. IMGT annotation was the basis for assigning V, D and J genes to CDR3 sequences. Template counts were corrected for PCR amplification bias by normalization and were quantified against synthetic TCR CDR3 analog sequences. Analyses were restricted to unique productive sequences, meaning in-frame CDR3 sequences without stop codons. The immunoSEQ Analyzer software was used to calculate iChao1 richness and clonality, with clonality defined as 1 minus Pielou's evenness. Depending on the Shapiro-Wilk normality results, either Student's t-test or a non-parametric test was run in JMP for statistical testing. This immuneACCESS table, as held by TCRdb, lists in-frame sequences with V and J called but not all clones. Of the missing ones, under half trace to an unresolved V gene in checked studies; the others have no known cause. D and trimming were read from the DNA, whereas the V and J calls and clone size are those reported in that table. Across this sample there are over 4,000 clones, with 90% to 95% seen only once. The ten top clones hold about 0.64% of the sample.

The preterm samples were obtained from a few extremely preterm deliveries at roughly 22-28 weeks of gestation. Pregnancies with fetal demise, active maternal HSV infection or known maternal HIV infection were excluded from the study. A FACSAria III cell sorter was used to sort live, Annexin V-negative naive CD8+ T cells (CD3+CD8+CD45RA+CCR7+). Each sample yielded roughly 17,000 to 110,000 sorted naive CD8+ T cells. Mixed venous-arterial cord blood was collected with preassembled standardized sampling kits. Cord blood was held at room temperature, and processing was completed within 4 hours of collection. Ficoll-Paque density gradient centrifugation was used to isolate mononuclear cells from diluted blood. Before sorting, mononuclear cells were cryopreserved in 10% DMSO with 90% FBS and kept in long-term storage at -150 degrees C. Thawed cells were stained with Annexin V and antibodies against CD3, CD8, CCR7 and CD45RA. The DNeasy Blood and Tissue Kit was used to extract genomic DNA from snap-frozen pellets of sorted cells.

Input material: naive CD8+ T cells from cord blood. The TCR originated in a boy who was born preterm.

The DNA reads as follows: TGTGCCATCAGTGAAAGGACAGGGGAAGAGACCCAGTACTTC. It specifies CAISERTGEETQYF. The chain couples TRBV10-3 to TRBJ2-5, with 9 bases aligning to TRBD1. Trimming takes 3 bases off V and 3 bases off J; junction bases not matched to a gene: 2. There are 14 amino acids in the CDR3, from cysteine to phenylalanine inclusive. The DNA shown is the 42-base CDR3, in frame from base 1. CDR1 and CDR2, per the germline V gene, are ENHRY and SYGVKD.